This T cell receptor (beta chain) is from a study of T cells in Graves' hyperthyroidism and ophthalmopathy. Study-level findings and limits: In the analysis, a 13 V-J model separated ophthalmopathy from stable hyperthyroidism.

Comment on this clonotype: The antigen remains unidentified.

A lack of ophthalmopathy progression within 18 months defined stable Graves' hyperthyroidism. Pregnant or lactating patients were excluded, as were those with uncontrolled infection or other autoimmune disease. Clinical symptoms, serum thyroxine and TRAb, thyroid ultrasound and orbital computed tomography together formed the diagnostic basis. Trimming stripped 8 bases from V and 6 bases from J, with 17 bases between. Per the germline V gene, CDR1 is GTSNPN and CDR2 is SVGIG (reference sequence). The CDR3 totals 12 residues. It was RNA transcripts that yielded the amplified TCR beta CDR3 regions. HTBI primers were used for first-round RT-PCR of the TCR CDR3. A single record per CDR3 protein comes from TCRdb applying MiXCR to the multiplex PCR reads. The sample records about 400,000 distinct CDR3 sequences, 20% to 25% being singletons.

The TCR was taken from a man aged 50 or older with Graves' hyperthyroidism. The sequenced material came from blood. The rearrangement joins TRBV30 to TRBJ2-7, with a weak D call TRBD1 (6 bases). Written as DNA, the CDR3 is TGTGCCGTGGGGGCGGTGAATTGCGAGCAGTACTTC. This encodes CAVGAVNCEQYF.